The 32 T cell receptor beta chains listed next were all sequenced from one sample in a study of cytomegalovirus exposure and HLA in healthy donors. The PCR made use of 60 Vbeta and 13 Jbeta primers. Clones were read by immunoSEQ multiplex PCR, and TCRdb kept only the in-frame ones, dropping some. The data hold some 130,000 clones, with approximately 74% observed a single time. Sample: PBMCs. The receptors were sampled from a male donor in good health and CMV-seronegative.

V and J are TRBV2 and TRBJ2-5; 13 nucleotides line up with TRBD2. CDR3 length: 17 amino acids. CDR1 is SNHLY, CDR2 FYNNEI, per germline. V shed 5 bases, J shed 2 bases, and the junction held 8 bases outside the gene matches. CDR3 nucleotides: TGTGCCAGCAGTCCCGGGACTAGCGGGGATTTACAAGAGACCCAGTACTTC. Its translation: CASSPGTSGDLQETQYF.

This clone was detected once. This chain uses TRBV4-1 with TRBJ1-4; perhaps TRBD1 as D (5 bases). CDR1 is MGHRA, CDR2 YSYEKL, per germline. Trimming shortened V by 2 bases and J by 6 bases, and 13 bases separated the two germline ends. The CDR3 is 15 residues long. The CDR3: CASSQMGEGYEKLFF. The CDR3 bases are TGCGCCAGCAGCCAAATGGGGGAGGGATATGAAAAACTGTTTTTT.

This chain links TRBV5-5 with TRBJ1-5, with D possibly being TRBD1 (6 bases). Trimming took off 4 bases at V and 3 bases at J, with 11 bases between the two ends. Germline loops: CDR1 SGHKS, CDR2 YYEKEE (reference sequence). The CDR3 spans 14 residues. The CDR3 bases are TGTGCCAGCAGCCCCTACAGGGACAATCAGCCCCAGCATTTT. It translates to CASSPYRDNQPQHF.

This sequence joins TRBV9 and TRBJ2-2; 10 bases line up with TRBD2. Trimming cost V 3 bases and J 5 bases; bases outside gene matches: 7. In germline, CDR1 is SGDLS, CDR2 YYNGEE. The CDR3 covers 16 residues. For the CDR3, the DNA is TGTGCCAGCAGCGCAGAAGCGGGAGGGGGAACCGGGGAGCTGTTTTTT. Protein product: CASSAEAGGGTGELFF.

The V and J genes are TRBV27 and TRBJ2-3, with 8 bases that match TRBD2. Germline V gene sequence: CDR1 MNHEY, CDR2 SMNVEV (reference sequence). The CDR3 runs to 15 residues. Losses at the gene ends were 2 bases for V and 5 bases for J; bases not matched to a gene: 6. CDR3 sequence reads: CASSLHGRAVDTQYF. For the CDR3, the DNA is TGTGCCAGCAGTTTACACGGGAGGGCGGTAGATACGCAGTATTTT.

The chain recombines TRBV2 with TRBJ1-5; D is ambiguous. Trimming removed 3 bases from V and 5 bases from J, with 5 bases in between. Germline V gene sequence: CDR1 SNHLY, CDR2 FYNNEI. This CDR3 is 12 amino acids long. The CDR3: CASSDGDQPQHF. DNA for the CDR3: TGTGCCAGCAGTGACGGAGATCAGCCCCAGCATTTT.

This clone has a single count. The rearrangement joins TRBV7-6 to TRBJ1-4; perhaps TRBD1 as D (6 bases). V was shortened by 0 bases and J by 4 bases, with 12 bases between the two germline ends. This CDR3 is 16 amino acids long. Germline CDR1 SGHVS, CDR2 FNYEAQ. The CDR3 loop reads CASSLARDRFNEKLFF. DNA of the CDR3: TGTGCCAGCAGCTTAGCGCGAGACAGGTTTAATGAAAAACTGTTTTTT.

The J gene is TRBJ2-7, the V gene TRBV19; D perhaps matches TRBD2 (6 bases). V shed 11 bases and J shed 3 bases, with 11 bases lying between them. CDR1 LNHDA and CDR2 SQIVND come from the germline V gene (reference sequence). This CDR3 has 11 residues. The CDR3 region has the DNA TGTGCCTCGGGAGACCTCTACGAGCAGTACTTC. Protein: CASGDLYEQYF. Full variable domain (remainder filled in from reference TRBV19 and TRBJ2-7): DGGITQSPKYLFRKEGQNVTLSCEQNLNHDAMYWYRQDPGQGLRLIYYSQIVNDFQKGDIAEGYSVSREKKESFPLTVTSAQKNPTAFYLCASGDLYEQYFGPGTRLTVT.

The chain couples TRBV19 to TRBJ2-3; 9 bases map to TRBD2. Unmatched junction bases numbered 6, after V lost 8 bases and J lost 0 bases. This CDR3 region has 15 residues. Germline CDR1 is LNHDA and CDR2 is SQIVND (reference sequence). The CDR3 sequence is CASATSGSSTDTQYF. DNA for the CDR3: TGTGCCAGTGCGACTAGCGGCTCAAGCACAGATACGCAGTATTTT.

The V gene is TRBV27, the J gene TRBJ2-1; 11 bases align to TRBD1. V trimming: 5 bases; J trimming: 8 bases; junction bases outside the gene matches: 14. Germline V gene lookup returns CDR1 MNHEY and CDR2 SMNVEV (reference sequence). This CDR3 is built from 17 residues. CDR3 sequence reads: CASSPGTGGWGPDEQFF. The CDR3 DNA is TGTGCCAGCAGTCCGGGGACAGGGGGATGGGGCCCCGATGAGCAGTTCTTC.

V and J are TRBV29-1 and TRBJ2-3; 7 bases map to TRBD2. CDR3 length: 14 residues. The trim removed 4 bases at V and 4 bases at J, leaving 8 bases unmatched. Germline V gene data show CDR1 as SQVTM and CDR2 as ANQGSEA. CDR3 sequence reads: CSVGPTAGADTQYF. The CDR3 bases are TGCAGCGTTGGTCCCACGGCGGGGGCAGATACGCAGTATTTT.

This CDR3 is CASSLPLAGGGTDTQYF. CDR3 DNA sequence: TGTGCCAGCAGCTTACCCCTAGCGGGAGGGGGCACAGATACGCAGTATTTT. The chain combines TRBV11-2 with TRBJ2-3, with TRBD2 matching 12 bases. This CDR3 spans 17 amino acids. Germline CDR1 reads SGHAT; CDR2 reads FQNNGV. J was trimmed by 1 base and V by 2 bases; bases with no gene match: 4.

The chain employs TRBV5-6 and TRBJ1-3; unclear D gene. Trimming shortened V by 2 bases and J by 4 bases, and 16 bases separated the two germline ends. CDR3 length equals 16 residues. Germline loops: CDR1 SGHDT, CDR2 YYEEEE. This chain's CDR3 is CASSFRGPSGGNTIYF. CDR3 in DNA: TGTGCCAGCAGCTTTCGTGGCCCAAGCGGCGGAAACACCATATATTTT.

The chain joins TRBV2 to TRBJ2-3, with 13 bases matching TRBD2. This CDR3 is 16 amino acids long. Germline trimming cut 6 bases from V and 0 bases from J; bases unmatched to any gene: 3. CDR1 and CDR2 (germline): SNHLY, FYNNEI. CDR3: CASRGLAGRSTDTQYF. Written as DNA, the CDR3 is TGTGCCAGCAGGGGACTAGCGGGAAGGAGCACAGATACGCAGTATTTT.

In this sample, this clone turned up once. The chain's CDR3 is CASSLGLAGGLDTQYF. CDR3 sequence (DNA): TGTGCCAGTAGTCTCGGACTAGCGGGAGGCTTGGATACGCAGTATTTT. The chain carries TRBV19 and TRBJ2-3; 14 bases align to TRBD2. CDR1 is LNHDA and CDR2 is SQIVND in the germline V gene (reference sequence). This CDR3 is built from 16 residues. After removal of 5 bases from V and 6 bases from J, the junction contained 7 bases not matched to a gene.

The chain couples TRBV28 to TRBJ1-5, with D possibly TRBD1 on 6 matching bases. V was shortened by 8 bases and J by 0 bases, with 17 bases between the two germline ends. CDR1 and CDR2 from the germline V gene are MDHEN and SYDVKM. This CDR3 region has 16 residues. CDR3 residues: CASSSLGGYSNQPQHF. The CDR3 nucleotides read TGTGCCAGCTCCTCTTTAGGGGGTTATAGCAATCAGCCCCAGCATTTT.

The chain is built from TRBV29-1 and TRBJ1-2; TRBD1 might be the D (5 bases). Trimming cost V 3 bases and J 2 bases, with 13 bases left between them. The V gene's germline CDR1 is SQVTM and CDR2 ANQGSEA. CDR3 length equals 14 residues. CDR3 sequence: CSVDGGARNYGYTF. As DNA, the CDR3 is TGCAGCGTTGACGGGGGAGCGAGGAACTATGGCTACACCTTC.

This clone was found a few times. The CDR3 loop reads CASSIVSGLARTGELFF. CDR3 DNA sequence: TGTGCCAGTAGTATAGTATCGGGACTAGCACGCACCGGGGAGCTGTTTTTT. V is TRBV19 and J is TRBJ2-2, with TRBD2 matching over 9 bases. Germline assignment: CDR1 LNHDA and CDR2 SQIVND (reference sequence). Losses at the gene ends were 1 base for V and 4 bases for J; bases not matched to a gene: 7. The CDR3 loop spans 17 amino acids.

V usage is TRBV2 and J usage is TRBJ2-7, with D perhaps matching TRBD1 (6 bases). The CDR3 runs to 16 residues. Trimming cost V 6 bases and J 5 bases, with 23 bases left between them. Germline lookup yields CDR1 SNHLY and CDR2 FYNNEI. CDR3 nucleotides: TGTGCCAGCAGGAGGGGACCGGGACAAGGGCTAGACGAGCAGTACTTC. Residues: CASRRGPGQGLDEQYF. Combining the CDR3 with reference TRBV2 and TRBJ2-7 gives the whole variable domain EPEVTQTPSHQVTQMGQEVILRCVPISNHLYFYWYRQILGQKVEFLVSFYNNEISEKSEIFDDQFSVERPDGSNFTLKIRSTKLEDSAMYFCASRRGPGQGLDEQYFGPGTRLTVT.

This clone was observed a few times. CDR3 bases: TGTGCCTGGAGTTCCGAAGGGGGAATGGAAAAACTGTTTTTT. As protein: CAWSSEGGMEKLFF. This sequence joins TRBV30 and TRBJ1-4; possibly TRBD1 for D (6 bases). V was pared by 2 bases and J by 8 bases, with 15 bases between. The CDR3 consists of 14 residues. Germline-derived CDR1 and CDR2 are GTSNPN and SVGIG (reference sequence). The variable domain in full, completed from reference TRBV30 and TRBJ1-4, reads SQTIHQWPATLVQPVGSPLSLECTVEGTSNPNLYWYRQAAGRGLQLLFYSVGIGQISSEVPQNLSASRPQDRQFILSSKKLLLSDSGFYLCAWSSEGGMEKLFFGSGTQLSVL.

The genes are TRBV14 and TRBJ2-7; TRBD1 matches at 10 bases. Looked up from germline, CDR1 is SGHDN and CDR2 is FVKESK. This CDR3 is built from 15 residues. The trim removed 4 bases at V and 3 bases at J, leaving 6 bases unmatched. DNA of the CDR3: TGTGCCAGCAGCCTTCAAAGGACAGGGGGCTACGAGCAGTACTTC. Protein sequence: CASSLQRTGGYEQYF.

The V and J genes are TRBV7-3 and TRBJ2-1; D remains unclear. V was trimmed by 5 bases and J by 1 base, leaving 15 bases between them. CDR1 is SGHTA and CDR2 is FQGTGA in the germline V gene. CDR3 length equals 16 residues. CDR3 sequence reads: CASSPTLVLSYNEQFF. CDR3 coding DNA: TGTGCCAGCAGCCCGACTCTTGTCCTTTCCTACAATGAGCAGTTCTTC.

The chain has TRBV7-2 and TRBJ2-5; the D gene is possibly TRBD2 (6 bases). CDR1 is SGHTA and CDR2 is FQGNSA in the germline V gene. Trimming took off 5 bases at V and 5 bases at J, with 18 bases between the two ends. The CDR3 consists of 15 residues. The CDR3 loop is CASSLRGLGTETQYF. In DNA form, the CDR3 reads TGTGCCAGCAGCCTCCGGGGACTCGGTACTGAGACCCAGTACTTC.

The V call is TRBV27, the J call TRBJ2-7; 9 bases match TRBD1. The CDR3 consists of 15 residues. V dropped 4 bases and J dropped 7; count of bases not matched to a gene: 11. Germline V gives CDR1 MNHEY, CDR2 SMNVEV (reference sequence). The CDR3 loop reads CASSSNRGLNGEQYF. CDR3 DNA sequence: TGTGCCAGCAGTTCAAACAGGGGGCTAAATGGAGAGCAGTACTTC.

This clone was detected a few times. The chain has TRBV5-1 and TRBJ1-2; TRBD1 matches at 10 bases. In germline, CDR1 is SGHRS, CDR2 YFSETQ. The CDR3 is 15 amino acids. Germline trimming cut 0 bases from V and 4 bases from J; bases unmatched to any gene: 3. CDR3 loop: CASSLGQGAVYGYTF. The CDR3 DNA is TGCGCCAGCAGCTTGGGACAGGGGGCTGTCTATGGCTACACCTTC.

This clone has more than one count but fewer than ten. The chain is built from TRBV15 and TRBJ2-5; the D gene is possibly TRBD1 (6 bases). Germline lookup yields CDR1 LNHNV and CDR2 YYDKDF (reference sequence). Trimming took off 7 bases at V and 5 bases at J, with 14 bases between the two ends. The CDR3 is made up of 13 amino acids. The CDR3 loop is CATKGRGRETQYF. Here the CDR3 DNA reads TGTGCCACCAAGGGCAGGGGCCGGGAGACCCAGTACTTC. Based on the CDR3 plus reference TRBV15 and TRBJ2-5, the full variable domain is DAMVIQNPRYQVTQFGKPVTLSCSQTLNHNVMYWYQQKSSQAPKLLFHYYDKDFNNEADTPDNFQSRRPNTSFCFLDIRSPGLGDTAMYLCATKGRGRETQYFGPGTRLLVL.

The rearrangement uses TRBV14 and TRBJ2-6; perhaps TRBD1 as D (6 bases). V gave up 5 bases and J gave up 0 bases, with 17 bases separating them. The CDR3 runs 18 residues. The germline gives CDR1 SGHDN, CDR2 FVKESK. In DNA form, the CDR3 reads TGTGCCAGCAGCTATTACAGGGTGGAGTCCTCTGGGGCCAACGTCCTGACTTTC. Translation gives CASSYYRVESSGANVLTF.

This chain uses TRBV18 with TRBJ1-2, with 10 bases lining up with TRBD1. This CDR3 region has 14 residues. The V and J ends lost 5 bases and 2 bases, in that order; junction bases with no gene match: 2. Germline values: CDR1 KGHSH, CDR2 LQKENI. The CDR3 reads CASSEGQGNYGYTF. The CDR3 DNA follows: TGTGCCAGCTCAGAGGGACAGGGGAACTATGGCTACACCTTC.

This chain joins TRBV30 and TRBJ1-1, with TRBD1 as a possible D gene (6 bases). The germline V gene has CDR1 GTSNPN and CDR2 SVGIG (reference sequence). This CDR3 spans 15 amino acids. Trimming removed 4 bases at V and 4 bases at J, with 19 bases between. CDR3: CAWTSWGGAITEAFF. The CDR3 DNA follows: TGTGCCTGGACGTCTTGGGGGGGGGCGATCACTGAAGCTTTCTTT.

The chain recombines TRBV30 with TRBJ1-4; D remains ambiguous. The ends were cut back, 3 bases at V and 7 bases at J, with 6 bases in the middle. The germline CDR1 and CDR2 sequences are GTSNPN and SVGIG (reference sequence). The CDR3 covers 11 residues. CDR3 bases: TGTGCCTGGAGGACGGGTGAAAAACTGTTTTTT. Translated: CAWRTGEKLFF.

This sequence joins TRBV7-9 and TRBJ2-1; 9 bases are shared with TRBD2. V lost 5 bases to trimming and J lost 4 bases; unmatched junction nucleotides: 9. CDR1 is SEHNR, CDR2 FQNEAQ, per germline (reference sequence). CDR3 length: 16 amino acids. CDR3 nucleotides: TGTGCCAGCAGCCTTACCCTAGCGGGACCATACAATGAGCAGTTCTTC. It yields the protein CASSLTLAGPYNEQFF. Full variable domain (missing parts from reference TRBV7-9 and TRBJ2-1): DTGVSQNPRHKITKRGQNVTFRCDPISEHNRLYWYRQTLGQGPEFLTYFQNEAQLEKSRLLSDRFSAERPKGSFSTLEIQRTEQGDSAMYLCASSLTLAGPYNEQFFGPGTRLTVL.

CDR3 sequence reads: CASSPGLAGPHEQFF. The CDR3 DNA sequence: TGTGCCAGCAGCCCGGGACTAGCGGGGCCGCATGAGCAGTTCTTC. The chain links TRBV7-9 to TRBJ2-1; 13 bases line up with TRBD2. Germline loops: CDR1 SEHNR, CDR2 FQNEAQ (reference sequence). The CDR3 is 15 amino acids. V trimming: 5 bases; J trimming: 8 bases; junction bases outside the gene matches: 6.